This T cell receptor (beta chain) emerged from a study of T-cell reconstitution after alpha-beta-depleted transplantation in children. Preparation of the TCRbeta library used unique molecular identifiers. TCRdb independently ran MiXCR on the PCR reads; one entry per CDR3 protein. Of fewer than 550,000 distinct CDR3 sequences listed, approximately 10% are singletons. The V end was cut by 5 bases, the J end by 2 bases, with 12 bases between. There are 14 residues in the CDR3. The source is a human donor who donated a stem cell graft to a child with acute myeloid leukemia. Specimen: PBMCs from the stem cell graft donor, collected from the stem cell graft. This rearrangement joins TRBV12-3 or TRBV12-4 to TRBJ1-1; D call uncertain. The CDR3 DNA sequence: TGTGCCAGCAGTCTCGGACCCCATAACACTGAAGCTTTCTTT. Its protein product is CASSLGPHNTEAFF.